The clone carrying this TCR beta chain was counted ten times or more. Antigen specificity is unknown. In the source study's methods: It was from CDR3 differences across clinicopathological groups that a distant-metastasis classifier for papillary thyroid cancer was built. Through MiXCR, TCRdb re-clonotyped the PCR reads. TCRdb's processing, not the authors', yielded these V and J calls. The sample has tens of thousands of clones, around 20% seen once; the top ten hold around 17%. Before thyroid surgery, none of the patients had received any treatment. These data come from a study of metastatic and nonmetastatic thyroid tumors. Overall study context: From malignant and benign thyroid patients, repertoires in blood and in tumor or nodule tissue were compared.

Broader study findings: In both blood and tumor samples, TCR beta diversity was reported significantly higher for malignant than benign nodules.

Per germline, CDR1 SGHTA and CDR2 FQGTGA. The CDR3 is made up of 21 amino acids. The V segment lost 1 base and the J segment 5 bases; nucleotides outside the gene matches: 23. This TCR derives from a female donor with papillary thyroid cancer or a benign thyroid nodule (not recorded which). Some clones in this sample may be carry-over from other donors' samples. This chain connects TRBV7-3 to TRBJ2-5, with 9 bases fitting TRBD2. Source material: blood. Here the CDR3 reads CASSLKRPGGLAGLAGETQYF. CDR3 bases: TGTGCCAGCAGCTTAAAACGGCCGGGAGGGCTAGCGGGACTCGCGGGGGAGACCCAGTACTTC.